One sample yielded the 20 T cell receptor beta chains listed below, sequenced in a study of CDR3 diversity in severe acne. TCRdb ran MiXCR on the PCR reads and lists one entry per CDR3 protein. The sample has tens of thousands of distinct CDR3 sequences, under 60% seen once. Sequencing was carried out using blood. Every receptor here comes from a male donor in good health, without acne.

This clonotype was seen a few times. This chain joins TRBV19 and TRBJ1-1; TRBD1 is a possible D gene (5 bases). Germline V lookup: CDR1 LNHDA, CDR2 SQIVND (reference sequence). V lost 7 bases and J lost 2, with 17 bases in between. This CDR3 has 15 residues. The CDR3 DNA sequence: TGTGCCAGTACCCCGGGGGGTCAGGCCAACACTGAAGCTTTCTTT. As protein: CASTPGGQANTEAFF.

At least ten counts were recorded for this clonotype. The CDR3 sequence: CASSSSLVYEQYF. CDR3 nucleotides: TGTGCCAGCAGCTCCTCCCTAGTCTACGAGCAGTACTTC. The chain joins TRBV5-6 to TRBJ2-7; D unresolved. This CDR3 contains 13 residues. V lost 3 bases and J lost 3, with 10 bases in between. The germline V gene has CDR1 SGHDT and CDR2 YYEEEE.

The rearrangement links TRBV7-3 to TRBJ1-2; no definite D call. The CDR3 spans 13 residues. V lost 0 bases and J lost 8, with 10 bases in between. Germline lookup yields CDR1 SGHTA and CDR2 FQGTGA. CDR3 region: CASSLTTAGGYTF. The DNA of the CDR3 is TGTGCCAGCAGCTTAACGACGGCCGGCGGCTACACCTTC.

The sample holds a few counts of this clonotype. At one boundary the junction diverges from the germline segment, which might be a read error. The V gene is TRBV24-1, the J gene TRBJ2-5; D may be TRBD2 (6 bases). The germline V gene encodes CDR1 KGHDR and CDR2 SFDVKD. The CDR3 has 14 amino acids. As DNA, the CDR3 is TGTGCCAGCAGTCGAAAGTGGGGGAGGGAGACCCAGTACTTC. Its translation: CASSRKWGRETQYF.

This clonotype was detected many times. The CDR3 loop reads CASSQGSQPQHF. The CDR3 nucleotides are TGTGCCAGCAGCCAGGGGAGTCAGCCCCAGCATTTT. The J gene is TRBJ1-5, the V gene TRBV3-1; no reliable D call. V was pared by 3 bases and J by 6 bases, with 6 bases between. Germline V gene data show CDR1 as LGHDT and CDR2 as YNNKEL (reference sequence). The CDR3 length is 12 residues.

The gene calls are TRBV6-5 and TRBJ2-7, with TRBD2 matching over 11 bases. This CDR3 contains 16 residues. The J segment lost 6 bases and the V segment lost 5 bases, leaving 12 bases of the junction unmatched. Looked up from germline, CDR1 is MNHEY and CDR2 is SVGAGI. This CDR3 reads CASSGSGTSGPPEQYF. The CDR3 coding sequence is TGTGCCAGCAGTGGGTCCGGGACTAGCGGACCGCCCGAGCAGTACTTC.

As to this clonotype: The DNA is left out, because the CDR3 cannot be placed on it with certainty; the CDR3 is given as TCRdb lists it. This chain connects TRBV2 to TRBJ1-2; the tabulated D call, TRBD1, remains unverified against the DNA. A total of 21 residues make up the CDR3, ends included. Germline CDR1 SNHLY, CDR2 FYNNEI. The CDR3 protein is CASSFYICRAGNSDRAYGYTF.

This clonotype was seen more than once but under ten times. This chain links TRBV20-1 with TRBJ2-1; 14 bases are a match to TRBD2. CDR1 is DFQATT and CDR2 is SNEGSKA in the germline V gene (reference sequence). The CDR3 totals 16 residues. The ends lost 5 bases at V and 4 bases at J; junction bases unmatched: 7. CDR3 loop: CSAFGTSGGSYNEQFF. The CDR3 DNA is TGCAGTGCTTTTGGGACTAGCGGGGGATCTTACAATGAGCAGTTCTTC.

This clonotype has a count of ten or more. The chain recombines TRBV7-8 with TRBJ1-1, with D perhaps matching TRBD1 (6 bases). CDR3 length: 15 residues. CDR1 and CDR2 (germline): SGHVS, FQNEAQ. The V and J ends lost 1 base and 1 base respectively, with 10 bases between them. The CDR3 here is CASSLVSGANTEAFF. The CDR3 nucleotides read TGTGCCAGCAGCTTAGTTTCAGGGGCGAACACTGAAGCTTTCTTT.

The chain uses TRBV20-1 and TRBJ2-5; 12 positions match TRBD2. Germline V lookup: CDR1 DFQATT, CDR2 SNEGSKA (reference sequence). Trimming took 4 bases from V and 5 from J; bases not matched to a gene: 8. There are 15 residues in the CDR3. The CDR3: CSAMTSGREGETQYF. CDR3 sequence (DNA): TGCAGTGCTATGACTAGCGGGAGAGAAGGGGAGACCCAGTACTTC.

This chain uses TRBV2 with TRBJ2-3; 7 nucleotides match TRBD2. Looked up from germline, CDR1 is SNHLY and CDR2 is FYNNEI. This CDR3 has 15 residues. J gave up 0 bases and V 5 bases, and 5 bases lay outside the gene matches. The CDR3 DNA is TGTGCCAGCAGTTACTCGCGGGAGAGCACAGATACGCAGTATTTT. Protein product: CASSYSRESTDTQYF.

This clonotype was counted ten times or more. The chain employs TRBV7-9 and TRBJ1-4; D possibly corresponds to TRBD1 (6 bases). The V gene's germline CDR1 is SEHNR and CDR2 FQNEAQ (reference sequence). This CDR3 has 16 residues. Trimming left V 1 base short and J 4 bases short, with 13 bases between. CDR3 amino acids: CASSLVSGVFNEKLFF. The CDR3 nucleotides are TGTGCCAGCAGCTTAGTTTCAGGGGTGTTTAATGAAAAACTGTTTTTT.

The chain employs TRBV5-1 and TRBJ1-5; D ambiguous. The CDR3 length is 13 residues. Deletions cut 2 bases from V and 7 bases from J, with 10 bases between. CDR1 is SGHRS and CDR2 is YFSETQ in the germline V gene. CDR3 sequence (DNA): TGCGCCAGCAGCTTATGTGGGCGACAGCCCCAGCATTTT. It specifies CASSLCGRQPQHF.

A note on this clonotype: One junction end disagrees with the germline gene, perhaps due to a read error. CDR3 coding DNA: TGTGCCAGCAGTTTCCGAACAGGGTTTCGAAACACTGAAGCTTTCTTT. Amino acids: CASSFRTGFRNTEAFF. The chain combines TRBV24-1 with TRBJ1-1; possibly TRBD1 for D (6 bases). This CDR3 is built from 16 residues. Germline CDR1 reads KGHDR; CDR2 reads SFDVKD.

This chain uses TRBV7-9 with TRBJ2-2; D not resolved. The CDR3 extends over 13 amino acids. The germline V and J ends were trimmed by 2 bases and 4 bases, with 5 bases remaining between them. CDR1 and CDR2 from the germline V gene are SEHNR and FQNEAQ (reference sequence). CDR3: CASSLLSTGELFF. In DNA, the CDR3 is TGTGCCAGCAGCTTACTTTCCACCGGGGAGCTGTTTTTT.

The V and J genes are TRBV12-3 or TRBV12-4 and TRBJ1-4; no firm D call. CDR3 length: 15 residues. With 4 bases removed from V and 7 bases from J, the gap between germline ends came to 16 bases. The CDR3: CASSSNTHLGEKLFF. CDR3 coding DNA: TGTGCCAGCAGTTCCAATACACATTTGGGTGAAAAACTGTTTTTT.

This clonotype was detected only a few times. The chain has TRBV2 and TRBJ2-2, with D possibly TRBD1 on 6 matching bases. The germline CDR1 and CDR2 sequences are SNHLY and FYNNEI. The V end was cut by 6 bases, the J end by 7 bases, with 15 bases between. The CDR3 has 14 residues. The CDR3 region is CASRDYRVIGELFF. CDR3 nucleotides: TGTGCCAGCAGAGACTACAGGGTGATCGGGGAGCTGTTTTTT.

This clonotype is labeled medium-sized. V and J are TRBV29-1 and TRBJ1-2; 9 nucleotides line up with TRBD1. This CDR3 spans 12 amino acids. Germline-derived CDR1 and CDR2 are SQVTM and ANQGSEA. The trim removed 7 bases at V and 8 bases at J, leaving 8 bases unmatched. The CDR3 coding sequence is TGCAGCGCTCTGACAGGGGGTCGAGGCTACACCTTC. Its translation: CSALTGGRGYTF.

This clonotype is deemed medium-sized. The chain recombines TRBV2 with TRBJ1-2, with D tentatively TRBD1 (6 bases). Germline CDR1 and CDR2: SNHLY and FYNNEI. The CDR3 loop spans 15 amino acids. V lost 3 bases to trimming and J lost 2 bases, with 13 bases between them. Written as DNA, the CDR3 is TGTGCCAGCAGTGATGGAACAGGGAGAAACTATGGCTACACCTTC. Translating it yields CASSDGTGRNYGYTF.

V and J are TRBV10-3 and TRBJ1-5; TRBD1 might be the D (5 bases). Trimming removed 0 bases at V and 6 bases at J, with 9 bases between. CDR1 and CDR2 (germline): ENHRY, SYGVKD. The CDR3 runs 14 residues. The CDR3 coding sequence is TGTGCCATCAGTGAGTCAAGCGGGGGTCAGCCCCAGCATTTT. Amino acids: CAISESSGGQPQHF.